This T cell receptor beta chain appears in the sequencing data of a study of regulatory and conventional T cells in breast cancer (dated by TCRdb to between 2014 and 2017). Receptor libraries were prepared by PCR. The run used an Illumina MiSeq. The public reads were quality trimmed at Q25 with fastp and then assembled into clones with MiXCR by TCRdb, keeping productive beta chains. Each entry merges the rows of one CDR3 protein and shows their most common DNA and genes. The sample table contains 9,500 to 13,000 distinct CDR3 sequences; only one count was recorded for 34% of them. 5.9% of the sample is in the top ten clones. Of note for this clonotype: Its antigen is currently not known. It has no much larger one-base neighbor in the sample; base qualities were not kept.

Material: conventional T cells from blood. This clonotype was sampled from a male donor in good health.

The DNA reads TGTGCCAGCATTGGGCAGAACACTGAAGCTTTCTTT. It specifies CASIGQNTEAFF. The chain is made from TRBV7-9 and TRBJ1-1, with the D gene too uncertain to name. The CDR1 and CDR2 encoded by the germline V gene (reference sequence) are SEHNR and FQNEAQ. Counted from cysteine to phenylalanine, this CDR3 has 12 amino acids. CDR3 DNA is the only sequence kept; it has 36 bases, read in frame from the first base. V is cut by 7 bases and J by 1 base, and the space between the germline ends is 7 bases.